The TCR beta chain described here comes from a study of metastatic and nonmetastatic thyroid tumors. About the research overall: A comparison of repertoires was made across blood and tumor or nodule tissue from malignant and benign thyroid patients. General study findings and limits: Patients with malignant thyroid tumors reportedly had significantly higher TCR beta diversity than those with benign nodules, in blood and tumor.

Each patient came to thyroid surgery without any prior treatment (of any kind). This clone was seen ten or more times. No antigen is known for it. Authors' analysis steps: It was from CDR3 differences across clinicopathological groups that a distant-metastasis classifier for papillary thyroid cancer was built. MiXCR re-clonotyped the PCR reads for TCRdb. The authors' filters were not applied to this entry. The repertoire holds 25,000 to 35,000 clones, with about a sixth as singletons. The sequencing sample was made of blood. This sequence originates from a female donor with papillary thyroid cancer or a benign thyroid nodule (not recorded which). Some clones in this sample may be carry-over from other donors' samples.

The DNA of the CDR3 is TGTGCCACCGGTCGGGGCGATGAGCAGTTCTTC. It translates to CATGRGDEQFF. This chain joins TRBV24-1 and TRBJ2-1; D possibly uses TRBD1 or TRBD2 (5 bases each). In germline, CDR1 is KGHDR, CDR2 SFDVKD. The CDR3 runs to 11 residues. V lost 9 bases and J 8 bases, leaving 10 bases between the germline ends.